The next 8 T cell receptor beta chains were all read from a single sample in a study of T cells in narcolepsy. The data were produced by immunoSEQ multiplex PCR, yet TCRdb's version contains in-frame clones alone and is incomplete. Seen here are about 26,000 clones, 81% observed once, and the top ten hold around 0.98%. The sequenced sample was memory (CD45RA-) CD4+ T cells from blood. These receptors came from a human donor in good health.

The chain links TRBV5-6 to TRBJ2-5; TRBD1 aligns across 9 bases. This CDR3 contains 16 residues. V dropped 4 bases and J dropped 1; count of bases not matched to a gene: 8. CDR1 and CDR2 from the germline V gene are SGHDT and YYEEEE. The CDR3 loop reads CASSPRTGVIQETQYF. CDR3 nucleotides: TGTGCCAGCAGCCCGAGGACAGGGGTCATCCAAGAGACCCAGTACTTC.

The chain uses TRBV16 and TRBJ2-5; perhaps TRBD1 as D (5 bases). V lost 1 base, J lost 2 bases, and 14 bases lay in between. Germline-derived CDR1 and CDR2 are KGHSY and FQNENV. This CDR3 spans 16 amino acids. The CDR3 here is CASSQFAGLPQETQYF. DNA of the CDR3: TGTGCCAGCAGCCAATTCGCAGGGCTCCCTCAAGAGACCCAGTACTTC.

This sequence joins TRBV19 and TRBJ1-6, with TRBD1 matching over 7 bases. CDR3 length equals 14 residues. The J segment lost 8 bases and the V segment lost 5 bases, leaving 6 bases of the junction unmatched. Germline CDR1 LNHDA, CDR2 SQIVND (reference sequence). CDR3 sequence: CASSATGLDSPLHF. CDR3 nucleotide sequence: TGTGCCAGTAGTGCGACAGGGTTAGATTCACCCCTCCACTTT.

The chain carries TRBV19 and TRBJ2-3; D gene ambiguous. Germline lookup yields CDR1 LNHDA and CDR2 SQIVND (reference sequence). Trimming shortened V by 5 bases and J by 11 bases, and 20 bases separated the two germline ends. CDR3 length: 14 amino acids. CDR3 nucleotides: TGTGCCAGTAGTCTAGGCCTAGGAAGGGTTCGGCAGTATTTT. It codes for CASSLGLGRVRQYF. Using reference TRBV19 and TRBJ2-3 for the parts outside the CDR3, the full variable domain is DGGITQSPKYLFRKEGQNVTLSCEQNLNHDAMYWYRQDPGQGLRLIYYSQIVNDFQKGDIAEGYSVSREKKESFPLTVTSAQKNPTAFYLCASSLGLGRVRQYFGPGTRLTVL.

The chain uses TRBV9 and TRBJ2-7; D might be TRBD1 or TRBD2, each matching 6 bases. Trimming took off 4 bases at V and 6 bases at J, with 14 bases between the two ends. The length of the CDR3 is 13 residues. Per the germline V gene, CDR1 is SGDLS and CDR2 is YYNGEE. The CDR3 spells CASSSQRGVEQYF. For the CDR3, the DNA is TGTGCCAGCAGCTCTCAAAGGGGGGTCGAGCAGTACTTC.

The J gene is TRBJ2-2, the V gene TRBV5-4, with D possibly being TRBD1 (5 bases). There are 15 residues in the CDR3. The germline V gene encodes CDR1 SGHNT and CDR2 YYREEE (reference sequence). Trimming took 1 base from V and 1 from J, leaving 8 bases between them. The CDR3 coding sequence is TGTGCCAGCAGCTTGAACGACAGGAACACCGGGGAGCTGTTTTTT. It is translated as CASSLNDRNTGELFF.

The chain has TRBV7-2 and TRBJ2-7, with a tentative D call TRBD2 (5 bases). There are 13 residues in the CDR3. Per the germline V gene, CDR1 is SGHTA and CDR2 is FQGNSA. Trimming removed 3 bases from V and 6 bases from J, with 12 bases in between. CDR3 region: CASSLDSAREQYF. The CDR3 DNA reads as TGTGCCAGCAGCTTGGACTCCGCCCGCGAGCAGTACTTC. Combining the CDR3 with reference TRBV7-2 and TRBJ2-7 gives the whole variable domain GAGVSQSPSNKVTEKGKDVELRCDPISGHTALYWYRQSLGQGLEFLIYFQGNSAPDKSGLPSDRFSAERTGGSVSTLTIQRTQQEDSAVYLCASSLDSAREQYFGPGTRLTVT.

The chain combines TRBV19 with TRBJ1-1; TRBD1 aligns across 7 bases. There are 13 residues in the CDR3. CDR1 LNHDA and CDR2 SQIVND come from the germline V gene (reference sequence). V lost 4 bases, J lost 3 bases, and 2 bases stayed unmatched. CDR3 protein: CASSSTGDTEAFF. CDR3 nucleotides: TGTGCCAGTAGTAGTACAGGGGACACTGAAGCTTTCTTT.